A single sample gave rise to the 11 T cell receptor beta chains below, sequenced in a study of T cells in Graves' hyperthyroidism and ophthalmopathy. RNA transcripts yielded amplified TCR beta CDR3 regions. When the TCR CDR3 underwent first-round RT-PCR, the HTBI primer set was used. TCRdb reprocessed the multiplex PCR reads via MiXCR and lists one record per CDR3 protein. The sample includes roughly 380,000 distinct CDR3 sequences, about a sixth of them seen just once. Sequences were obtained from blood. These receptors came from a woman aged 40 to 55 with Graves' ophthalmopathy.

This chain links TRBV6-2 or TRBV6-3 with TRBJ2-2; TRBD1 matches 7 bases. The ends lost 6 bases at V and 4 bases at J; junction bases unmatched: 8. The germline gives CDR1 MNHEY, CDR2 SVGEGT. The CDR3 runs 15 residues. This CDR3 is CASRSGQSSTGELFF. The CDR3 nucleotides read TGTGCCAGCAGATCGGGACAGTCTTCCACCGGGGAGCTGTTTTTT.

This clonotype was seen at least ten times. The chain carries TRBV30 and TRBJ1-2; 7 bases align to TRBD1. J was trimmed by 8 bases and V by 0 bases; bases with no gene match: 6. Germline CDR1 is GTSNPN and CDR2 is SVGIG (reference sequence). The CDR3 is made up of 13 amino acids. CDR3 sequence reads: CAWSVRQGAGYTF. The CDR3 nucleotides are TGTGCCTGGAGTGTACGACAGGGTGCCGGCTACACCTTC.

This clonotype was observed at least ten times. V is TRBV28 and J is TRBJ2-7; D call uncertain. Germline values: CDR1 MDHEN, CDR2 SYDVKM. This CDR3 comprises 14 residues. V was clipped by 2 bases and J by 12 bases, with 20 bases between them. CDR3 residues: CASSLTLSVTSLYF. The CDR3 DNA is TGTGCCAGCAGTTTAACCCTCTCTGTAACGAGCCTGTACTTC.

The table lists this clonotype with many counts. The chain couples TRBV5-5 to TRBJ2-5; D gene unclear. Germline V gene lookup returns CDR1 SGHKS and CDR2 YYEKEE (reference sequence). V lost 0 bases and J lost 5, with 8 bases in between. The CDR3 contains 13 residues. The DNA for the CDR3 is TGTGCCAGCAGCTTGGAAGGGATGGAGACCCAGTACTTC. Its protein is CASSLEGMETQYF.

This clonotype was detected many times. This chain joins TRBV20-1 and TRBJ2-5; weak D call: TRBD1 (5 bases). Germline CDR1 and CDR2: DFQATT and SNEGSKA (reference sequence). The CDR3 is made up of 11 amino acids. Trimming took off 3 bases at V and 4 bases at J, with 6 bases between the two ends. CDR3 nucleotides: TGCAGTGCTAGGGGGCTAGAGACCCAGTACTTC. Protein sequence: CSARGLETQYF.

This clonotype was picked up many times. V usage is TRBV27 and J usage is TRBJ2-7; 7 bases map to TRBD1. Unmatched junction bases numbered 9, after V lost 6 bases and J lost 4 bases. The CDR3 is 14 residues long. Per the germline V gene, CDR1 is MNHEY and CDR2 is SMNVEV (reference sequence). This CDR3 reads CASSPGTALYEQYF. The CDR3 DNA reads as TGTGCCAGCAGCCCCGGGACAGCTTTATACGAGCAGTACTTC.

The table lists this clonotype with many counts. The rearrangement uses TRBV6-1 and TRBJ2-7, with D maybe TRBD2 (6 bases). V lost 7 bases and J lost 2, with 15 bases in between. The CDR3 runs 14 residues. In germline, CDR1 is MNHNS, CDR2 SASEGT. The CDR3 sequence is CASTQPGLTYEQYF. As DNA, the CDR3 is TGTGCCAGCACCCAACCCGGACTAACCTACGAGCAGTACTTC.

This clonotype appeared many times. The chain joins TRBV28 to TRBJ1-2; the D is unclear. Germline assignment: CDR1 MDHEN and CDR2 SYDVKM. The CDR3 covers 12 residues. V was trimmed by 6 bases and J by 13 bases, leaving 18 bases between them. The DNA for the CDR3 is TGTGCCAGCAGCCTTGTTGGGCTCCCCGCCACCTTC. The encoded protein is CASSLVGLPATF.

This clonotype appeared a few times. The chain employs TRBV9 and TRBJ2-2; 8 bases match TRBD2. This CDR3 has 16 amino acids. CDR1 SGDLS and CDR2 YYNGEE come from the germline V gene. The V segment lost 4 bases and the J segment 5 bases; nucleotides outside the gene matches: 10. DNA for the CDR3: TGTGCCAGCAGCAACAAAGGGACTAGTGTGACCGGGGAGCTGTTTTTT. This translates into CASSNKGTSVTGELFF.

This clonotype appeared many times. The chain combines TRBV12-3 or TRBV12-4 with TRBJ2-5; D tentatively fits TRBD1 or TRBD2 (5 bases each). Trimming shortened V by 8 bases and J by 3 bases, and 13 bases separated the two germline ends. The CDR3 is made up of 13 amino acids. Written as DNA, the CDR3 is TGTGCCAGCCATGGGGGTAATGAAGAGACCCAGTACTTC. Amino acids: CASHGGNEETQYF.

This clonotype has at least ten counts. This chain connects TRBV11-2 to TRBJ2-7; TRBD1 agrees at 9 bases. V shed 3 bases, J shed 3 bases, and the junction held 6 bases outside the gene matches. The CDR3 spans 15 residues. CDR1 is SGHAT, CDR2 FQNNGV, per germline. CDR3 loop: CASSFGDREVYEQYF. The CDR3 DNA reads TGTGCCAGCAGCTTCGGGGACAGGGAGGTCTACGAGCAGTACTTC.